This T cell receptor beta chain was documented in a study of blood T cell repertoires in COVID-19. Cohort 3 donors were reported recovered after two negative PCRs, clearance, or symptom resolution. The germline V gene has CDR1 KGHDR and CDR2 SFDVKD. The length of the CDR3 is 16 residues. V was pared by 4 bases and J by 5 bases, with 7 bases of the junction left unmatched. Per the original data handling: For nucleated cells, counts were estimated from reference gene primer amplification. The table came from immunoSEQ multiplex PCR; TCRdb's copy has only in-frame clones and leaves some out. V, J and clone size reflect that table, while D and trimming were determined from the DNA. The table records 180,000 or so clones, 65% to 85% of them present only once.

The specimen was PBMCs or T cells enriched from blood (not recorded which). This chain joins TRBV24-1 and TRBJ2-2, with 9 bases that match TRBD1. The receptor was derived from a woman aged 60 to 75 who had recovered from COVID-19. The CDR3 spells CATSDSDRGDTGELFF. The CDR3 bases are TGTGCCACCAGTGACTCCGACAGGGGGGATACCGGGGAGCTGTTTTTT.